The T cell receptor beta chain under discussion was sequenced for a study of blood T cell repertoires in COVID-19 (dated by TCRdb to the early 2020s). In the study overall: The collaborator samples originated in the United States, Italy and Spain and spanned the acute and convalescent phases of COVID-19. The material from the prospective study consisted of cDNA or gDNA derived from T cells, B-cell-depleted T cells, or PBMCs. Deeply sampled blood TCRbeta repertoires from subjects exposed to, actively infected with, or recovered from COVID-19 were included in the dataset. The repertoires were released in a freely available public database meant as a resource for research on the immune response to SARS-CoV-2. The samples were drawn from the first 160 participants of the ongoing ImmuneRACE study and from 1,254 subjects provided by 6 global collaborators. Nearly every sample came with metadata listing a de-identified subject ID, COVID-19 status, age in years and sex. Where available, HLA class I and class II types were taken from metadata supplied by the sample provider and were not determined by assay-based typing.

The paper as a whole reports these results and caveats: How much clinical and demographic metadata was included differed by source and by participant, and the metadata was provided uncurated.

The table lists this clone with a few counts. Which antigen it targets is not known. No quality values exist for individual bases; no much larger clone is one base distant. A second Seattle source provided samples from volunteer blood donors who had recovered from COVID-19. Whole blood was collected in K2EDTA tubes by collaborating institutions according to the institutions' own protocols. For TCRbeta analysis, collaborator samples were shipped as frozen whole blood, as isolated PBMCs, or as DNA extracted from either sample type. For CDR1 and CDR2, the germline V gene lists MDHEN and SYDVKM. V loses 7 bases, J loses 8 bases, and the germline ends lie 12 bases apart. The CDR3, cysteine through phenylalanine, is 12 amino acids long. Of the read, only the CDR3 DNA is kept; its 36 bases are in frame from base 1. TCRbeta CDR3 regions were amplified from genomic DNA by means of the immunoSEQ Assay, a bias-controlled multiplex PCR. Per the original workflow: Within the assay, amplification of reference gene primers was used to estimate how many nucleated cells each sample contained. To quantify the absolute abundance of each unique TCRbeta CDR3 rearrangement, sequence reads were collapsed and filtered. For each sample, productive Simpson clonality was calculated as the square root of Simpson's diversity index across productive rearrangements. The table was pulled from immuneACCESS by TCRdb, which kept in-frame rearrangements only. Such tables lose some clones; where checked, under half of the loss comes from unresolved V genes, and the rest has no known cause. That table gives V, J and clone size, and the DNA gave D and trimming. For this sample the table gives approximately 170,000 clones, of which around 83% were detected only once. Of the sample, roughly 19% falls within the top ten clones.

Sequencing was done on a sample of peripheral blood. The clonotype comes from a woman aged 70-85 years who had recovered from COVID-19. Recombination linked TRBV28 to TRBJ1-5; too little of a D gene remains to name it. The nucleotides read TGTGCCAGCACCCCAACCCAGGAGCCCCAGCATTTT. Translated, it gives CASTPTQEPQHF. The reference TRBV28 and TRBJ1-5 proteins fill in what lies around the CDR3, so the full variable domain reads DVKVTQSSRYLVKRTGEKVFLECVQDMDHENMFWYRQDPGLGLRLIYFSYDVKMKEKGDIPEGYSVSREKKERFSLILESASTNQTSMYLCASTPTQEPQHFGDGTRLSIL.